These T cell receptor beta chains were read from a single sample in a study of cytomegalovirus exposure and HLA in healthy donors. Method: immunoSEQ multiplex PCR; TCRdb's copy keeps in-frame clones and lacks some. In the table there are 140,000 to 150,000 clones, around 75% of which are singletons. Sequenced input: PBMCs. Source of these receptors: a young man in good health and CMV-seronegative. CDR3s include the opening cysteine and the closing phenylalanine or tryptophan. D genes are given only for firm matches. Clone size is not always given. Where it is, it says once, few, many or a class for expanded clones.

size: -; D: -; J: TRBJ1-4; V: TRBV19; DNA: TGTGCCAGTAGTATCGCGGGGGGCGATGAAAAACTGTTTTTT; CDR3: CASSIAGGDEKLFF
size: few; D: -; J: TRBJ2-5; V: TRBV28; DNA: TGTGCCAGCAGTTTAGGGGGGTCGCAAGAGACCCAGTACTTC; CDR3: CASSLGGSQETQYF
size: once; D: TRBD1; J: TRBJ1-2; V: TRBV6-1; DNA: TGTGCCAGCAGTCAATCGACAGGGGGCAATCGTGGCTACACCTTC; CDR3: CASSQSTGGNRGYTF
size: -; D: TRBD2; J: TRBJ2-7; V: TRBV11-3; DNA: TGTGCCAGCAGCAGCACTAGCGGGCCTCCCTACGAGCAGTACTTC; CDR3: CASSSTSGPPYEQYF
size: -; D: -; J: TRBJ1-2; V: TRBV7-2; DNA: TGTGCCAGCAGCTTTGCCCAGGCACATGGCTACACCTTC; CDR3: CASSFAQAHGYTF
size: -; D: TRBD1; J: TRBJ2-5; V: TRBV28; DNA: TGTGCCACCAGTGAGGGGGCCCAAGAGACCCAGTACTTC; CDR3: CATSEGAQETQYF
size: -; D: -; J: TRBJ2-7; V: TRBV6-1; DNA: TGTGCCAGCAGTGTGAGTCGGGGCTCCTACGAGCAGTACTTC; CDR3: CASSVSRGSYEQYF
size: once; D: -; J: TRBJ1-3; V: TRBV27; DNA: TGTGCCAGCAGCCCGAGGTACGGGGTGGTTGGAAACACCATATATTTT; CDR3: CASSPRYGVVGNTIYF
size: -; D: TRBD2; J: TRBJ2-1; V: TRBV9; DNA: TGTGCCAGCAGCGTAGGGCCTAGCGGATCCAATGAGCAGTTCTTC; CDR3: CASSVGPSGSNEQFF
size: -; D: -; J: TRBJ2-1; V: TRBV6-6; DNA: TGTGCCAGCAGTTACCTCGAGGCTCCCTACAATGAGCAGTTCTTC; CDR3: CASSYLEAPYNEQFF
size: -; D: TRBD2; J: TRBJ2-1; V: TRBV10-2; DNA: TGCGCCAGCAGTGGGACTAGCGGGCGCAATGAGCAGTTCTTC; CDR3: CASSGTSGRNEQFF
size: -; D: TRBD1; J: TRBJ1-2; V: TRBV7-3; DNA: TGTGCCAGCAGCCGACAGGGCGGCTATGGCTACACCTTC; CDR3: CASSRQGGYGYTF
size: few; D: -; J: TRBJ1-1; V: TRBV9; DNA: TGTGCCAGCGGGGGCGGAGGAATGTACACTGAAGCTTTCTTT; CDR3: CASGGGGMYTEAFF
size: -; D: TRBD1; J: TRBJ2-7; V: TRBV7-9; DNA: TGTGCCAGCAGCTCTACAGGACAGGGCCACGAGCAGTACTTC; CDR3: CASSSTGQGHEQYF
size: -; D: -; J: TRBJ2-3; V: TRBV11-2; DNA: TGTGCCAGCAGCTTAGAATCGGGACGGGGGAAGGCAGATACGCAGTATTTT; CDR3: CASSLESGRGKADTQYF
size: -; D: -; J: TRBJ1-1; V: TRBV6-5; DNA: TGTGCCAGCAGTTACGGCCGGGGGATGAACACTGAAGCTTTCTTT; CDR3: CASSYGRGMNTEAFF
size: few; D: -; J: TRBJ1-2; V: TRBV6-1; DNA: TGTGCCAGCAGTGATCCTTTTACAGGGAGCTATGGCTACACCTTC; CDR3: CASSDPFTGSYGYTF
size: once; D: -; J: TRBJ1-2; V: TRBV27; DNA: TGTGCCAGCAGTTTAGGAGGGGTTAACTATGGCTACACCTTC; CDR3: CASSLGGVNYGYTF
size: -; D: -; J: TRBJ2-3; V: TRBV7-3; DNA: TGTGCCAGCAGCTTAGGGCAGGGCTCCGATACGCAGTATTTT; CDR3: CASSLGQGSDTQYF
size: -; D: TRBD2; J: TRBJ2-1; V: TRBV4-1; DNA: TGCGCCAGCAGCCAACTTCTTAGGGGAGGGTACAATGAGCAGTTCTTC; CDR3: CASSQLLRGGYNEQFF
size: -; D: -; J: TRBJ1-5; V: TRBV19; DNA: TGTGCCAGTAGTATTTTGACAGTCTATAGCAATCAGCCCCAGCATTTT; CDR3: CASSILTVYSNQPQHF
size: -; D: -; J: TRBJ2-2; V: TRBV5-5; DNA: TGTGCCAGCAGCTTGGCCGCGGGGGCCCCCGGGGAGCTGTTTTTT; CDR3: CASSLAAGAPGELFF
size: -; D: -; J: TRBJ2-7; V: TRBV5-1; DNA: TGCGCCAGCAGCCTACCCGACAGATCCTACGAGCAGTACTTC; CDR3: CASSLPDRSYEQYF
size: -; D: TRBD1; J: TRBJ2-1; V: TRBV7-3; DNA: TGTGCCAGCAGAGGGACAGGCTACAATGAGCAGTTCTTC; CDR3: CASRGTGYNEQFF
size: -; D: -; J: TRBJ2-7; V: TRBV6-6; DNA: TGTGCCAGCAGAGGGGGAGGGCCCTACGAGCAGTACTTC; CDR3: CASRGGGPYEQYF
size: -; D: TRBD2; J: TRBJ2-7; V: TRBV28; DNA: TGTGCCAGCAGTCGGACTAGCGGGAGCTACGAGCAGTACTTC; CDR3: CASSRTSGSYEQYF
size: -; D: TRBD2; J: TRBJ2-2; V: TRBV4-2; DNA: TGTGCCAGCAGCCAAGACGGGGCGGGGGCCGGGGAGCTGTTTTTT; CDR3: CASSQDGAGAGELFF
size: few; D: -; J: TRBJ2-5; V: TRBV19; DNA: TGTGCCAGTAGTATGACAGCCCAAGAGACCCAGTACTTC; CDR3: CASSMTAQETQYF
size: -; D: -; J: TRBJ1-1; V: TRBV28; DNA: TGTGCCAGCAGAGGGGTCCGGAACACTGAAGCTTTCTTT; CDR3: CASRGVRNTEAFF
size: -; D: TRBD1; J: TRBJ2-7; V: TRBV2; DNA: TGTGCCAGCGCCGGTCCCAGACAGGGAACCTACGAGCAGTACTTC; CDR3: CASAGPRQGTYEQYF
size: few; D: -; J: TRBJ2-7; V: TRBV7-2; DNA: TGTGCCAGCAGCTTAAGGGGGTCCGAGCAGTACTTC; CDR3: CASSLRGSEQYF
size: -; D: TRBD2; J: TRBJ2-5; V: TRBV9; DNA: TGTGCCAGCAGCTCCCCTTTAGCGGGAGTAGGAGAGACCCAGTACTTC; CDR3: CASSSPLAGVGETQYF
size: -; D: -; J: TRBJ1-3; V: TRBV6-1; DNA: TGTGCCAGCAGCCCAGGACATACTGGAAACACCATATATTTT; CDR3: CASSPGHTGNTIYF
size: -; D: -; J: TRBJ2-5; V: TRBV28; DNA: TGTGCCAGCACCCGGGGGAGAGTAGGAGAGACCCAGTACTTC; CDR3: CASTRGRVGETQYF
size: -; D: -; J: TRBJ2-7; V: TRBV10-3; DNA: TGTGCCATCAGTGAGCAAGAGCCCCAGGGAACCTACGAGCAGTACTTC; CDR3: CAISEQEPQGTYEQYF
size: -; D: -; J: TRBJ2-7; V: TRBV7-2; DNA: TGTGCCAGCAGACAAATTGGGGGGGCAGGCTACGAGCAGTACTTC; CDR3: CASRQIGGAGYEQYF
size: -; D: -; J: TRBJ1-1; V: TRBV7-8; DNA: TGTGCCAGCAGCTTTTGGGGAGGTAGGACTGAAGCTTTCTTT; CDR3: CASSFWGGRTEAFF
size: -; D: -; J: TRBJ2-3; V: TRBV10-3; DNA: TGTGCCATCAGTGGTCAGACAGCTACACTTAGCACAGATACGCAGTATTTT; CDR3: CAISGQTATLSTDTQYF
size: -; D: -; J: TRBJ2-3; V: TRBV25-1; DNA: TGTGCCAGCAGTATGGCCCTTTCCACAGATACGCAGTATTTT; CDR3: CASSMALSTDTQYF
size: few; D: -; J: TRBJ1-2; V: TRBV4-1; DNA: TGCGCCAGCAGCCAAGGGGAATCGGAACAGGGAAGGGGAGGCTACACCTTC; CDR3: CASSQGESEQGRGGYTF
size: -; D: -; J: TRBJ1-1; V: TRBV6-5; DNA: TGTGCCAGCAGTTCGTACGCGCGTCAGGGGAACACTGAAGCTTTCTTT; CDR3: CASSSYARQGNTEAFF
size: -; D: TRBD1; J: TRBJ2-7; V: TRBV19; DNA: TGTGCCAGTAGTCGAACAAGGACAGGGGGCGGCTACGAGCAGTACTTC; CDR3: CASSRTRTGGGYEQYF
size: -; D: -; J: TRBJ1-2; V: TRBV10-2; DNA: TGCGCCAGCAGTGAGTCATGGGTAGCGGGCTACACCTTC; CDR3: CASSESWVAGYTF
size: -; D: -; J: TRBJ1-1; V: TRBV5-1; DNA: TGCGCCAGCAGCTTGGTCGGTCCGGGGGTGAACACTGAAGCTTTCTTT; CDR3: CASSLVGPGVNTEAFF
size: -; D: -; J: TRBJ2-3; V: TRBV27; DNA: TGTGCCAGCAGGTCGCGGAGGGCGCAGTATTTT; CDR3: CASRSRRAQYF
size: -; D: -; J: TRBJ2-7; V: TRBV2; DNA: TGTGCCAGCAGTGACGGGGGTTCCTACGAGCAGTACTTC; CDR3: CASSDGGSYEQYF
size: -; D: TRBD2; J: TRBJ2-7; V: TRBV10-2; DNA: TGCGCCAGCCGGGGCGGGGGCTACGAGCAGTACTTC; CDR3: CASRGGGYEQYF
size: -; D: TRBD1; J: TRBJ2-3; V: TRBV6-1; DNA: TGTGCCACCGGACAGGGGGCGGATACGCAGTATTTT; CDR3: CATGQGADTQYF
size: -; D: TRBD1; J: TRBJ2-3; V: TRBV4-1; DNA: TGCGCCAGCAGCCAAGATTTGGGACAGATGCTTTATACGCAGTATTTT; CDR3: CASSQDLGQMLYTQYF
size: -; D: TRBD1; J: TRBJ1-5; V: TRBV6-1; DNA: TGTGCCAGCAGTGGCCCGGGACAGGGGCCGGGGGGCAATCAGCCCCAGCATTTT; CDR3: CASSGPGQGPGGNQPQHF
size: -; D: -; J: TRBJ2-7; V: TRBV11-2; DNA: TGTGCCAGCAGTTTTGGTTCCGGATCTTACTACGAGCAGTACTTC; CDR3: CASSFGSGSYYEQYF
size: once; D: -; J: TRBJ1-1; V: TRBV18; DNA: TGTGCCAGCTCGCCTTATGCCACGGGTGATAACACTGAAGCTTTCTTT; CDR3: CASSPYATGDNTEAFF
size: -; D: TRBD1; J: TRBJ2-7; V: TRBV28; DNA: TGTGCCAGCTTGACAGGGGGCGCGCCAGCCTACGAGCAGTACTTC; CDR3: CASLTGGAPAYEQYF
size: -; D: -; J: TRBJ1-1; V: TRBV28; DNA: TGTGCCAGCAGCTGGGCCCTCAACACTGAAGCTTTCTTT; CDR3: CASSWALNTEAFF
size: medium-sized; D: -; J: TRBJ1-1; V: TRBV27; DNA: TGTGCCAGCAGTTCTGTTATGAGGTCCACTGAAGCTTTCTTT; CDR3: CASSSVMRSTEAFF
size: few; D: -; J: TRBJ2-7; V: TRBV21-1; DNA: TGTGCCAGCGTCGGGGAGTCGCGTGGCCTACCACCTTTGAGCTCCTACGAGCAGTACTTC; CDR3: CASVGESRGLPPLSSYEQYF
size: -; D: -; J: TRBJ1-5; V: TRBV6-1; DNA: TGTGCCAGCAGAGACTTCGGCAATCAGCCCCAGCATTTT; CDR3: CASRDFGNQPQHF
size: -; D: TRBD2; J: TRBJ2-1; V: TRBV30; DNA: TGTGCCTGGAGTGTAGGGCTAGCGGGAGACAATGAGCAGTTCTTC; CDR3: CAWSVGLAGDNEQFF